These 17 T cell receptor beta chains were all obtained from the same sample, sequenced in a study of blood T cell repertoires in COVID-19. Produced via immunoSEQ multiplex PCR; TCRdb's table is partial and in-frame only. The sample yields around 190,000 clones, over 75% seen once. Sequencing input: peripheral blood. Receptor source: a man aged 45 to 65 with COVID-19, enrolled during active disease.

The chain links TRBV9 to TRBJ2-3, with TRBD2 matching 13 bases. CDR3 length equals 21 residues. Germline V gives CDR1 SGDLS, CDR2 YYNGEE. V shed 3 bases and J 2 bases; nucleotides not matched to a gene: 18. The CDR3 sequence: CASSATDSETSGGLVTDTQYF. Written as DNA, the CDR3 is TGTGCCAGCAGCGCAACCGACTCGGAGACTAGCGGGGGGCTCGTCACAGATACGCAGTATTTT.

The chain is built from TRBV9 and TRBJ2-2; 9 positions agree with TRBD1. Germline CDR1 SGDLS, CDR2 YYNGEE. This CDR3 contains 18 residues. The V gene end was trimmed by 3 bases and the J gene end by 0 bases; junction bases not matched to a gene: 9. The CDR3 coding sequence is TGTGCCAGCAGCGCGACCCCACAGGGGGCGCCGAACACCGGGGAGCTGTTTTTT. As protein: CASSATPQGAPNTGELFF.

This chain joins TRBV28 and TRBJ2-4; 7 bases are a match to TRBD1. Germline V gene lookup returns CDR1 MDHEN and CDR2 SYDVKM. The CDR3 has 15 amino acids. V shed 7 bases and J 0 bases; nucleotides not matched to a gene: 6. The CDR3 here is CASKLQGLAKNIQYF. The CDR3 nucleotides read TGTGCCAGCAAACTACAGGGGCTAGCCAAAAACATTCAGTACTTC.

The DNA of the CDR3 is TGTGCCACCAGCAGAGATTCCCCGGACAGACCATCGACGCTGTTTTTT. This encodes CATSRDSPDRPSTLFF. The chain links TRBV15 to TRBJ2-2, with D possibly TRBD1 on 6 matching bases. The germline gives CDR1 LNHNV, CDR2 YYDKDF (reference sequence). Trimming shortened V by 0 bases and J by 13 bases, and 21 bases separated the two germline ends. CDR3 length: 16 amino acids. Complete variable domain (other parts from reference TRBV15 and TRBJ2-2): DAMVIQNPRYQVTQFGKPVTLSCSQTLNHNVMYWYQQKSSQAPKLLFHYYDKDFNNEADTPDNFQSRRPNTSFCFLDIRSPGLGDTAMYLCATSRDSPDRPSTLFFGEGSRLTVL.

The V and J genes are TRBV27 and TRBJ1-5; 9 nucleotides match TRBD1. The germline CDR1 and CDR2 sequences are MNHEY and SMNVEV (reference sequence). Trimming at V came to 5 bases and at J to 2 bases, leaving 4 bases not matched to a gene. The CDR3 has 15 amino acids. The CDR3 loop reads CASSPRDRGNQPQHF. As DNA, the CDR3 is TGTGCCAGCAGTCCCCGGGACAGGGGCAATCAGCCCCAGCATTTT.

This chain uses TRBV29-1 with TRBJ2-1; 13 bases map to TRBD2. There are 14 residues in the CDR3. CDR1 is SQVTM, CDR2 ANQGSEA, per germline. The V segment lost 7 bases and the J segment 7 bases; nucleotides outside the gene matches: 7. CDR3 amino acids: CSATGTSGINEQFF. The CDR3 DNA follows: TGCAGCGCTACCGGGACTAGCGGGATTAATGAGCAGTTCTTC.

The V call is TRBV9, the J call TRBJ2-3, with D tentatively TRBD1 (6 bases). The CDR3 totals 14 residues. The V gene's germline CDR1 is SGDLS and CDR2 YYNGEE. Deletions cut 0 bases from V and 6 bases from J, with 11 bases between. This chain's CDR3 is CASSVGGGHDTQYF. In DNA, the CDR3 is TGTGCCAGCAGCGTAGGAGGGGGACACGATACGCAGTATTTT. The full variable domain, its missing parts supplied by reference TRBV9 and TRBJ2-3, is DSGVTQTPKHLITATGQRVTLRCSPRSGDLSVYWYQQSLDQGLQFLIQYYNGEERAKGNILERFSAQQFPDLHSELNLSSLELGDSALYFCASSVGGGHDTQYFGPGTRLTVL.

The chain has TRBV18 and TRBJ2-4; D is possibly TRBD1 (6 bases). The germline gives CDR1 KGHSH, CDR2 LQKENI. V gave up 3 bases and J gave up 0 bases, with 12 bases separating them. The CDR3 is 16 residues long. CDR3 loop: CASSPRTALAKNIQYF. In DNA, the CDR3 is TGTGCCAGCTCACCGAGGACAGCGTTAGCCAAAAACATTCAGTACTTC.

The chain is built from TRBV4-2 and TRBJ1-3, with D tentatively TRBD1 (5 bases). Germline V CDR1 and CDR2: LGHNA, YNFKEQ. Trimming stripped 0 bases from V and 0 bases from J, with 12 bases between. CDR3 length equals 17 residues. CDR3 protein: CASSQEQVRISGNTIYF. In DNA form, the CDR3 reads TGTGCCAGCAGCCAAGAACAGGTTAGAATCTCTGGAAACACCATATATTTT.

The chain couples TRBV5-4 to TRBJ1-2, with D perhaps matching TRBD1 (5 bases). CDR1 SGHNT and CDR2 YYREEE come from the germline V gene (reference sequence). This CDR3 comprises 15 residues. V lost 0 bases, J lost 1 base, and 10 bases lay in between. CDR3 amino acids: CASSLVGGSNYGYTF. CDR3 nucleotides: TGTGCCAGCAGCTTGGTCGGGGGGAGTAACTATGGCTACACCTTC.

The chain has TRBV6-1 and TRBJ1-5, with a tentative D call TRBD1 (5 bases). The germline V gene has CDR1 MNHNS and CDR2 SASEGT. This CDR3 is 14 amino acids long. The V end lost 3 bases, the J end lost 5 bases, and 11 bases lay between the germline ends. This CDR3 is CASSEGGVDQPQHF. The CDR3 DNA is TGTGCCAGCAGTGAGGGGGGAGTGGATCAGCCCCAGCATTTT.

The chain combines TRBV5-4 with TRBJ1-3; TRBD1 might be the D (6 bases). The ends were cut back, 4 bases at V and 2 bases at J, with 10 bases in the middle. CDR1 and CDR2 from the germline V gene are SGHNT and YYREEE (reference sequence). The CDR3 sequence is 14 residues long. The CDR3 here is CASSPQGAGNTIYF. DNA for the CDR3: TGTGCCAGCAGCCCACAGGGAGCTGGAAACACCATATATTTT.

In its sample, this clone was seen once. The genes are TRBV15 and TRBJ2-4, with 8 bases fitting TRBD1. Germline V lookup: CDR1 LNHNV, CDR2 YYDKDF (reference sequence). This CDR3 contains 13 residues. With V trimmed by 4 bases and J by 11 bases, 7 bases remained unmatched. The CDR3 DNA reads TGTGCCACCAGCATACTAGGACAGGGCGTTCAGTACTTC. Its protein is CATSILGQGVQYF.

In this sample, this clone turned up a few times. The rearrangement links TRBV18 to TRBJ2-3, with TRBD1 as a possible D gene (5 bases). Germline values: CDR1 KGHSH, CDR2 LQKENI. The V and J ends lost 1 base and 6 bases respectively, with 20 bases between them. The CDR3 consists of 17 residues. This CDR3 is CASSPRVGAPFPDTQYF. In DNA form, the CDR3 reads TGTGCCAGCTCACCACGGGTAGGGGCGCCCTTTCCCGATACGCAGTATTTT.

This sequence joins TRBV29-1 and TRBJ2-1; 7 nucleotides line up with TRBD2. The CDR3 consists of 19 residues. V shed 3 bases, J shed 4 bases, and the junction held 21 bases outside the gene matches. Germline CDR1 and CDR2: SQVTM and ANQGSEA. The CDR3 region is CSVEGSGTDNGRRYNEQFF. The CDR3 nucleotides are TGCAGCGTTGAGGGGTCGGGCACGGACAACGGGAGGAGATACAATGAGCAGTTCTTC.

The chain has TRBV6-6 and TRBJ2-7; no definite D call. Germline-derived CDR1 and CDR2 are MNHNY and SVGAGI (reference sequence). The V end was cut by 4 bases, the J end by 4 bases, with 11 bases between. The CDR3 extends over 13 amino acids. CDR3 amino acids: CASSLQKSYEQYF. In nucleotides, the CDR3 is TGTGCCAGCAGTTTACAGAAAAGTTACGAGCAGTACTTC.

The chain uses TRBV5-1 and TRBJ1-4; D remains unclear. The germline V gene encodes CDR1 SGHRS and CDR2 YFSETQ. This CDR3 contains 11 residues. Deletions cut 4 bases from V and 8 bases from J, with 6 bases between. DNA of the CDR3: TGCGCCAGCAGCGGAGGGGAAAAACTGTTTTTT. This codes for CASSGGEKLFF.